This note documents a single T cell receptor beta chain sequence. Antigen: not known. The sample originates from a study of cytomegalovirus exposure and HLA in healthy donors. The study's findings and limits: Despite most TCR sequences being rare, some public TCRs occurred in many donors.

In germline, CDR1 is SGHVS, CDR2 FNYEAQ. CDR3 length: 13 residues. V lost 8 bases and J 3 bases, leaving 13 bases between the germline ends. PCR was performed using 60 Vbeta and 13 Jbeta primers. Assay used: immunoSEQ multiplex PCR; TCRdb lists only in-frame clones, some missing. The sample includes about 71,000 clones, around three quarters seen only once; the top ten take 9.7%. The chain combines TRBV7-6 with TRBJ1-1; TRBD1 might be the D (5 bases). Sequencing was done on a sample of PBMCs. This clonotype was obtained from a woman aged 50 to 60 in good health and CMV-seropositive. The CDR3 DNA is TGTGCCAGCGGATTCGGGGGAGACACTGAAGCTTTCTTT. Its translation is CASGFGGDTEAFF.